These 3 T cell receptor beta chains were sequenced from one sample in a study of human T cells and chemical hapten exposure. One entry per CDR3 protein results from TCRdb running MiXCR on the RACE reads. The data contain 140,000 or so distinct CDR3 sequences, 12% of them singletons. Regarding time point: patch test 2, 6 weeks after DPC sensitization. Stated treatment: therapeutic diphenylcyclopropenone sensitization with weekly scalp DPC. Specimen: whole blood, collected in connection with sensitization to the hapten diphenylcyclopropenone (DPC). Receptors were obtained from a woman in her fifties or sixties with alopecia areata. Some clones in this sample may be carry-over from other donors' samples.

This clonotype was seen more than once but under ten times. The CDR3 coding sequence is TGCAGTGCTAGAGGTCGGGGACTAGCGGTGAGCTCCTACGAGCAGTACTTC. This codes for CSARGRGLAVSSYEQYF. The J gene is TRBJ2-7, the V gene TRBV20-1; 11 bases align to TRBD2. Germline trimming cut 1 base from V and 0 bases from J; bases unmatched to any gene: 8. The CDR3 length is 17 residues. Germline lookup yields CDR1 DFQATT and CDR2 SNEGSKA (reference sequence).

This clonotype was counted at least ten times. This rearrangement joins TRBV9 to TRBJ2-4, with 10 bases matching TRBD1. Looked up from germline, CDR1 is SGDLS and CDR2 is YYNGEE. The CDR3 is made up of 16 amino acids. Unmatched junction bases numbered 11, after V lost 3 bases and J lost 8 bases. The CDR3 loop reads CASSARQGAMGDIQYF. DNA of the CDR3: TGTGCCAGCAGCGCCCGACAGGGGGCCATGGGGGACATTCAGTACTTC.

This clonotype occurred many times. The V call is TRBV24-1, the J call TRBJ2-1; possibly TRBD1 or TRBD2 for D (5 bases each). The CDR3 spans 14 residues. The germline CDR1 and CDR2 sequences are KGHDR and SFDVKD. V shed 5 bases and J shed 9 bases, with 16 bases lying between them. The CDR3 sequence is CATSGPHPGTEQFF. The DNA for the CDR3 is TGTGCCACCAGTGGCCCTCACCCGGGGACTGAGCAGTTCTTC.